This entry describes one T cell receptor beta chain. This clonotype came up many times. It has no known antigen specificity. Base qualities are missing; no much larger clone stands one base away. Including cysteine and phenylalanine, the CDR3 has 16 amino acids. The kept DNA is CDR3 alone, 48 bases in frame from the first base. For CDR1 and CDR2, the germline V gene (reference sequence) lists SGHKS and YYEKEE. From V the trimming removes 4 bases and from J it removes 0 bases, while the gene matches leave 7 bases of the junction unaccounted for. The sample originates from a study of T-cell memory formation after mild COVID-19 (dated by TCRdb to 2020 to 2023). Turning to the overall study: TCR sequence clusters from the two donors were largely donor specific. The cohort comprised two young, previously healthy adult volunteers, one female and one male. In a couple of donors, T-cell clones that expanded and contracted after mild COVID-19 were followed by sequencing TCRalpha and TCRbeta repertoires longitudinally.

Ficoll-Paque density gradient centrifugation was the method used to isolate PBMCs. Instrument used: Illumina NovaSeq 6000. cDNA libraries for TCRalpha and TCRbeta were prepared by 5'RACE using constant-segment primers, with sample barcodes and unique molecular identifiers added. RNA was extracted from every sample with Trizol reagent. Library amplification was performed in two PCR steps, and a second sample barcode and Illumina TruSeq adapters were introduced in the second step. Libraries were sequenced on an Illumina NovaSeq with 2 x 150 bp paired-end reads. In the original analysis: Reads were demultiplexed and collapsed into UMI-guided consensus sequences with migec v1.2.7. With mixcr v2.1.11, UMI consensuses were aligned to TRA and TRB V and J templates and assembled into clonotypes. Clonotypes were classified as expanded or contracted when called significant by both edgeR and NoisET, with noise models trained on biological replicates. For edgeR calls, the thresholds were a false discovery rate-adjusted p below 0.01 and a log2 fold-change of 1. As an exploratory analysis of dynamics, max-normalized trajectories of the 1000 most abundant clonotypes were examined with PCA combined with hierarchical clustering. Separately sequenced CD4+ and CD8+ repertoires were used to assign a CD4 or CD8 phenotype to each responding clone. TCRdb reran the public reads through fastp at Q25 and MiXCR, keeping productive beta chains. Each CDR3 protein gets just one entry, which takes the most common genes and DNA from the rows behind it. TCRdb, rather than the study authors, made the V and J calls. Recorded for this sample are roughly 300,000 distinct CDR3 sequences; 7.5% to 9.5% of them occurred a single time. In total, the top ten clones hold about 20% of the sample.

Results the study describes overall, beyond this receptor: Some responding clones were detected in pre-infection memory, which suggested that pre-existing cross-reactive memory T cells had joined the SARS-CoV-2 response. Contracting CD4+ clones were found mainly in CM and EM memory subsets, while CD8+ clones were enriched in EMRA. Whether the second-wave clones peaking on day 37 were SARS-CoV-2 specific was not confirmed. Clones contracting from day 15 to 85 had balanced CD4/CD8 phenotypes, while a second wave expanding from day 15 to 37 was biased towards CD4+. The study included only a couple of mild cases, and larger cohorts that include severe cases with pre-infection samples were judged to be necessary.

This receptor was obtained from a man between 18 and 35 years old who had mild COVID-19 (a few samples of this study predate the infection). The sample titles of this study are shuffled in the database, so cell type and time point are left out; the donor was told from shared clones. Sequenced sample: PBMCs or a T cell subset sorted from them (not recorded which). The V and J genes are TRBV5-5 and TRBJ1-3, and 7 junction bases match TRBD1. The CDR3 protein sequence reads: CASSDYRGRSGNTIYF. The sequenced DNA: TGTGCCAGCAGCGACTACAGGGGCCGCTCTGGAAACACCATATATTTT.